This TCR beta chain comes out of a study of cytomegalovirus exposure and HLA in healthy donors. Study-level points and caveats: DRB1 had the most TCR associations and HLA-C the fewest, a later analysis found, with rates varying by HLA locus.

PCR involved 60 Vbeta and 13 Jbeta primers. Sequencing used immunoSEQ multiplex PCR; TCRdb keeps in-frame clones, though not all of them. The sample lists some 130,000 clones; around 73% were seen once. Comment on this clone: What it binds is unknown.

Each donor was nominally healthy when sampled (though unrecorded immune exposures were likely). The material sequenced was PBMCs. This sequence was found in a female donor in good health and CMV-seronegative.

This chain's CDR3 is CASSPLQGSWANEKLFF. The CDR3 nucleotides are TGTGCCAGCAGTCCCCTACAGGGGTCGTGGGCTAATGAAAAACTGTTTTTT. The chain combines TRBV27 with TRBJ1-4; 7 nucleotides agree with TRBD1. The junction had 12 bases not matched to a gene; V was cut back by 5 bases and J by 3 bases. Looked up from germline, CDR1 is MNHEY and CDR2 is SMNVEV (reference sequence). The CDR3 is 17 residues long.